This is a list of T cell receptor beta chains from one sample in a study of blood T cell repertoires in COVID-19. Assay used: immunoSEQ multiplex PCR; TCRdb lists only in-frame clones, some missing. Counted here are more than 50,000 clones, 77% occurring once; the ten biggest clones make up about two fifths. Sequencing was carried out using peripheral blood. The receptors come from a man between 65 and 79 years old with active or convalescent COVID-19. Both conserved end residues are part of each CDR3. The order of the fields is CDR3 length, clone size, V gene, D gene, J gene, CDR3 DNA, CDR3 protein. D genes are given only for firm matches. Part of the rows lack a size; the others show once, few, many or a class for expanded clones.

14,.,TRBV14,.,TRBJ1-2,TGTGCCAGCAGCCAGAGTACAGGGAACTATGGCTACACCTTC,CASSQSTGNYGYTF
16,.,TRBV19,.,TRBJ2-5,TGTGCCAGTAGTCCGCAAACTCAGGGGCGGCGGGAGACCCAGTACTTC,CASSPQTQGRRETQYF
15,.,TRBV14,TRBD1,TRBJ1-3,TGTGCCAGCAGCTTTAACCACAGGGGCGGAAACACCATATATTTT,CASSFNHRGGNTIYF
14,.,TRBV7-2,.,TRBJ1-3,TGTGCCAGCAGGGAAGGGGGTGCTGGAAACACCATATATTTT,CASREGGAGNTIYF
16,.,TRBV6-1,TRBD1,TRBJ1-5,TGTGCCAGCAGTGAAGTAGGAACAGGGGGCGATCAGCCCCAGCATTTT,CASSEVGTGGDQPQHF
14,.,TRBV11-2,TRBD1,TRBJ1-1,TGTGCCAGCAGGCAACTCCGGGACAGGGGGCAAGCTTTCTTT,CASRQLRDRGQAFF
15,once,TRBV7-2,TRBD2,TRBJ2-1,TGTGCCAGCAGCCCAGGAGCGGGGGGGTACAATGAGCAGTTCTTC,CASSPGAGGYNEQFF
13,.,TRBV24-1,.,TRBJ1-5,TGTGCCACCCTTGACAGGTACAATCAGCCCCAGCATTTT,CATLDRYNQPQHF
13,.,TRBV25-1,.,TRBJ1-1,TGTGCCAGCAGGTCCCAGGGGTACACTGAAGCTTTCTTT,CASRSQGYTEAFF
16,.,TRBV19,TRBD1,TRBJ2-3,TGTGCCAGTAGTGCGCCCGGGACAGAAAGCACAGATACGCAGTATTTT,CASSAPGTESTDTQYF
16,.,TRBV28,.,TRBJ2-1,TGTGCCAGCAGTGGAACAGGGGCGGGGTCCTACAATGAGCAGTTCTTC,CASSGTGAGSYNEQFF
15,.,TRBV7-2,.,TRBJ2-2,TGTGCCAGCAGCTCTAGCGGAGGGGGGACCGGGGAGCTGTTTTTT,CASSSSGGGTGELFF
15,once,TRBV29-1,.,TRBJ1-2,TGCAGCGTTGTCGTCAGTCAAACACCCAACTATGGCTACACCTTC,CSVVVSQTPNYGYTF
15,few,TRBV5-5,.,TRBJ1-2,TGTGCCAGCAGCTTGGTATGGGCAGGCAACTATGGCTACACCTTC,CASSLVWAGNYGYTF
12,.,TRBV15,.,TRBJ1-4,TGTGCCACCACGGCAACTAATGAAAAACTGTTTTTT,CATTATNEKLFF
16,.,TRBV2,TRBD1,TRBJ1-6,TGTGCCAGCAGCACAAGCCAGGGGGCGGGTAATTCACCCCTCCACTTT,CASSTSQGAGNSPLHF
14,.,TRBV12-5,TRBD1,TRBJ1-6,TGTGCTAGTGGCCGGGACAGGGGGCCGTCACCCCTCCACTTT,CASGRDRGPSPLHF
15,few,TRBV7-6,TRBD1,TRBJ2-5,TGTGCCAGCAGCTCTGGACAGGGGGCAAAAGAGACCCAGTACTTC,CASSSGQGAKETQYF